These T cell receptor beta chains were read from a single sample in a study of blood T cells in healthy people across ages. TCRdb called the 5' RACE reads again in MiXCR, with one record for every CDR3 protein. Of roughly 1,700,000 distinct CDR3 sequences in the sample, about 30% were seen once. The specimen was blood. Source of these receptors: a woman aged 25-40 years in good health. Each CDR3 is given with its conserved first and last residue. Fields, in order: J gene, V gene, CDR3 protein.

>TRBJ2-3|TRBV7-2
CASSRSGGLTIDTQYF
>TRBJ1-6|TRBV7-9
CASSTPTGDNSPLHF
>TRBJ1-2|TRBV19
CASSSLRSHGYTF
>NA|TRBV12-3/TRBV12-4
CASSSGREGYEQYF
>TRBJ2-7|TRBV5-1
CASREGEGEQYF
>TRBJ1-4|TRBV7-6
CAGSFRGGTEKLFF
>TRBJ2-4|TRBV29-1
CSVVQDGSNIQYF
>TRBJ1-1|TRBV28
CASSTRAPLNTEAFF
>TRBJ2-5|TRBV9
CASSAGGLAAQETQYF
>TRBJ2-7|TRBV7-2
CASSLGTASYERYF
>TRBJ2-7|TRBV7-3
CASSLDRDGHNEQYF
>TRBJ2-3|TRBV2
CASTTTSGVTDTQYF
>TRBJ2-7|TRBV7-2
CASSAQGPPVRYF
>TRBJ2-1|TRBV10-3
CAISRASYNEQFF
>TRBJ1-2|TRBV4-1
CASSHGGPTGLSSYTF
>TRBJ1-2|TRBV4-3
CASSQESQGYGYTF
>TRBJ2-7|TRBV7-2
CASRRNPGDEQYF
>TRBJ2-7|TRBV29-1
CSVTKTAACEQYF
>TRBJ2-1|TRBV4-3
CASSQDPGFSYNEQFF
>TRBJ1-5|TRBV12-3/TRBV12-4
CASRAPGTGWQPQHF
>TRBJ2-1|TRBV20-1
CSAILSGSGSWEQFF
>TRBJ2-1|TRBV2
CAMGQYNEQFF
>TRBJ1-1|TRBV6-6
CASGGPGGTEAFF
>TRBJ1-5|TRBV20-1
CRARTVFSPQHF
>TRBJ2-7|TRBV5-1
CASSLGWGQGTGEQYF